The TCR beta chain under discussion was sequenced for a study of CD8 T cells in Susac syndrome. About the research overall: Susac syndrome patients were untreated, on corticosteroids with some adding intravenous immunoglobulin, or on intravenous immunoglobulin only.

TEMRA cells were FACS-enriched, with CD8+ and CD4+ T cells isolated negatively. Germline CDR1 SGHDN, CDR2 FVKESK. The CDR3 loop spans 17 amino acids. Trimming removed 0 bases from V and 0 bases from J, with 9 bases in between. Random hexamers primed reverse transcription of about 0.45 to 1 ug RNA. An immunoSEQ multiplex PCR amplified TCR beta CDR3 over 54 Vbeta and 13 Jbeta. Using its own MiXCR run on the immunoSEQ multiplex PCR reads, TCRdb lists one record per CDR3 protein. Among about 94,000 distinct CDR3 sequences listed, over 90% were seen once. The sequencing sample was made of CD4+ T cells from PBMCs. The V gene is TRBV14, the J gene TRBJ2-6; D uncertain. This sequence originates from a human donor with Susac syndrome. CDR3 residues: CASSQENRASGANVLTF. For the CDR3, the DNA is TGTGCCAGCAGCCAAGAAAATAGGGCCTCTGGGGCCAACGTCCTGACTTTC.